One sample yielded the 20 T cell receptor beta chains listed below, sequenced in a study of T cells after yellow fever vaccination. TCRdb called the 5' RACE reads again in MiXCR, with one record for every CDR3 protein. The sample contains 100,000 to 150,000 distinct CDR3 sequences, 12% to 15% of which appear only once. The material sequenced was CD8+ T cells sorted from PBMCs, taken 5 days after the yellow fever booster vaccination. These receptors came from a man aged 18-30 years who received the YFV17D yellow fever vaccine.

This clonotype was counted a few times. The gene calls are TRBV30 and TRBJ1-3; D ambiguous. This CDR3 is built from 13 residues. V was shortened by 2 bases and J by 2 bases, with 7 bases between the two germline ends. Per the germline V gene, CDR1 is GTSNPN and CDR2 is SVGIG (reference sequence). CDR3 loop: CAWSQAAGNTIYF. The CDR3 bases are TGTGCCTGGAGTCAGGCCGCTGGAAACACCATATATTTT.

The sample holds a few counts of this clonotype. This sequence joins TRBV9 and TRBJ2-1, with TRBD2 as a possible D gene (6 bases). CDR1 is SGDLS, CDR2 YYNGEE, per germline. This CDR3 has 12 amino acids. Trimming removed 4 bases from V and 9 bases from J, with 11 bases in between. DNA of the CDR3: TGTGCCAGCAGCTTTTGGGACTCTGAGCAGTTCTTC. Protein: CASSFWDSEQFF.

The rearrangement links TRBV14 to TRBJ2-1; possible D gene TRBD2, 6 bases. V dropped 0 bases and J dropped 15 bases, with 15 bases sitting between them. CDR3 size: 13 residues. Germline V gives CDR1 SGHDN, CDR2 FVKESK. The CDR3 DNA sequence: TGTGCCAGCAGCCAAGACGGGGGTATCTTTCCGTTCTTC. Amino acid sequence: CASSQDGGIFPFF.

The chain joins TRBV4-1 to TRBJ1-4; no clear D. Germline V gives CDR1 MGHRA, CDR2 YSYEKL. This CDR3 comprises 16 residues. Trimming took off 1 base at V and 7 bases at J, with 16 bases between the two ends. This CDR3 reads CASSQGTTPRSEKLFF. The CDR3 DNA reads as TGCGCCAGCAGCCAAGGGACGACACCCCGTAGTGAAAAACTGTTTTTT.

The chain recombines TRBV5-5 with TRBJ2-1; no definite D call. This CDR3 region has 11 residues. V lost 2 bases to trimming and J lost 13 bases, with 10 bases between them. The germline V gene has CDR1 SGHKS and CDR2 YYEKEE (reference sequence). The CDR3 bases are TGTGCCAGCAGCTTCATCAGGAACCAGTTCTTC. Translated: CASSFIRNQFF. Supplemented by reference TRBV5-5 and TRBJ2-1, the full variable domain reads DAGVTQSPTHLIKTRGQQVTLRCSPISGHKSVSWYQQVLGQGPQFIFQYYEKEERGRGNFPDRFSARQFPNYSSELNVNALLLGDSALYLCASSFIRNQFFGPGTRLTVL.

This clonotype was observed a few times. The V and J genes are TRBV11-2 and TRBJ2-3; TRBD1 might be the D (6 bases). The CDR3 covers 15 residues. V lost 1 base, J lost 2 bases, and 10 bases lay in between. Germline V gene data show CDR1 as SGHAT and CDR2 as FQNNGV. The CDR3 nucleotides read TGTGCCAGCAGCTTAGTGGGGGCCACCACAGATACGCAGTATTTT. Translation gives CASSLVGATTDTQYF.

In its sample, this clonotype was seen a few times. The rearrangement joins TRBV18 to TRBJ2-2, with D possibly matching TRBD1 (6 bases). Germline-derived CDR1 and CDR2 are KGHSH and LQKENI. Trimming pared 3 bases from V and 1 base from J, leaving 12 bases between. The CDR3 has 16 amino acids. The CDR3 DNA reads as TGTGCCAGCTCACCCCCAATGACAGGGAACACCGGGGAGCTGTTTTTT. It yields the protein CASSPPMTGNTGELFF.

The CDR3 DNA sequence: TGCGCCAGCAGCCCCCCAGTAGGCCCAAGTGGCTACACCTTC. This codes for CASSPPVGPSGYTF. V and J are TRBV4-1 and TRBJ1-2; D unclear. CDR1 and CDR2 from the germline V gene are MGHRA and YSYEKL. V dropped 4 bases and J dropped 7 bases, with 16 bases sitting between them. The CDR3 runs 14 residues.

This chain connects TRBV20-1 to TRBJ2-1, with 14 bases aligning to TRBD2. Looked up from germline, CDR1 is DFQATT and CDR2 is SNEGSKA (reference sequence). The V and J ends lost 0 bases and 7 bases, in that order; junction bases with no gene match: 2. This CDR3 comprises 15 residues. CDR3 region: CSARDGLAGGNEQFF. The DNA for the CDR3 is TGCAGTGCTAGAGATGGACTAGCGGGGGGAAATGAGCAGTTCTTC.

This chain uses TRBV27 with TRBJ1-5, with no clear D. The CDR3 length is 14 residues. V lost 5 bases, J lost 7 bases, and 15 bases lay in between. Germline loops: CDR1 MNHEY, CDR2 SMNVEV (reference sequence). CDR3 sequence: CASSPTARLQPQHF. The CDR3 DNA sequence: TGTGCCAGCAGTCCAACCGCCAGGTTACAGCCCCAGCATTTT.

This clonotype was observed many times. The V and J genes are TRBV9 and TRBJ1-1; possibly TRBD1 for D (5 bases). Germline lookup yields CDR1 SGDLS and CDR2 YYNGEE. This CDR3 is built from 14 residues. V was pared by 0 bases and J by 4 bases, with 10 bases between. For the CDR3, the DNA is TGTGCCAGCAGCGTAGTCGGGGGAGGCACTGAAGCTTTCTTT. Translating gives CASSVVGGGTEAFF.

The rearrangement joins TRBV4-1 to TRBJ1-2; D is undetermined. Germline V lookup: CDR1 MGHRA, CDR2 YSYEKL. Trimming removed 0 bases from V and 4 bases from J, with 12 bases in between. The CDR3 totals 15 residues. CDR3: CASSQDGRESYGYTF. The DNA for the CDR3 is TGCGCCAGCAGCCAAGACGGCCGGGAGAGCTATGGCTACACCTTC.

V gene TRBV4-3 combines with J gene TRBJ1-6, with D possibly TRBD1 on 5 matching bases. Trimming pared 0 bases from V and 6 bases from J, leaving 12 bases between. This CDR3 spans 16 amino acids. Germline lookup yields CDR1 LGHNA and CDR2 YSLEER. The CDR3 here is CASSQDSAGGNSPLHF. The CDR3 DNA reads as TGCGCCAGCAGCCAAGACTCCGCCGGGGGTAATTCACCCCTCCACTTT.

The chain joins TRBV7-2 to TRBJ2-3; tentative D call: TRBD2 (6 bases). From germline, CDR1 is SGHTA and CDR2 FQGNSA. Trimming pared 6 bases from V and 5 bases from J, leaving 24 bases between. The CDR3 has 17 residues. The CDR3 here is CASSSLRRGPKGDTQYF. The CDR3 nucleotides read TGTGCCAGCAGTTCCTTGCGGCGGGGCCCAAAGGGAGATACGCAGTATTTT.

The rearrangement joins TRBV7-6 to TRBJ2-5; no reliable D call. The germline V gene has CDR1 SGHVS and CDR2 FNYEAQ. The CDR3 is 13 amino acids. Trimming removed 8 bases from V and 5 bases from J, with 15 bases in between. The CDR3 loop reads CASGDIPRETQYF. DNA for the CDR3: TGTGCCAGCGGCGACATTCCCCGGGAGACCCAGTACTTC.

V is TRBV25-1 and J is TRBJ1-2; TRBD1 matches at 7 bases. V shed 4 bases and J 9 bases; nucleotides not matched to a gene: 8. The germline V gene has CDR1 MGHDK and CDR2 SYGVNS. The length of the CDR3 is 13 residues. The DNA of the CDR3 is TGTGCCAGCAGTGTCGACAGGGCTGGAAGCTACACCTTC. It codes for CASSVDRAGSYTF.

This clonotype has more than one count but fewer than ten. V is TRBV6-7 and J is TRBJ2-7; D possibly corresponds to TRBD1 (7 bases). TRBV6-7 is assigned to the ORF class and has an uncertain function. This CDR3 is 14 amino acids long. The ends were cut back, 5 bases at V and 7 bases at J, with 18 bases in the middle. CDR3 amino acids: CASSPRDSYGEQYV. The DNA for the CDR3 is TGTGCCAGCAGTCCGCGGGACAGCTACGGGGAGCAGTACGTC.

This clonotype was seen at least ten times. The rearrangement links TRBV19 to TRBJ1-1, with 7 bases identical to TRBD1. CDR1 is LNHDA and CDR2 is SQIVND in the germline V gene (reference sequence). V lost 7 bases, J lost 0 bases, and 11 bases stayed unmatched. This CDR3 is built from 16 residues. This CDR3 reads CASTDGTDRMNTEAFF. CDR3 DNA sequence: TGTGCCAGTACCGACGGGACAGACCGAATGAACACTGAAGCTTTCTTT.

This clonotype showed up just a few times. The genes are TRBV27 and TRBJ2-6; D is ambiguous. The germline CDR1 and CDR2 sequences are MNHEY and SMNVEV (reference sequence). This CDR3 contains 15 residues. Trimming stripped 0 bases from V and 4 bases from J, with 7 bases between. CDR3 residues: CASSLSLGGANVLTF. CDR3 sequence (DNA): TGTGCCAGCAGTTTATCGTTGGGGGGGGCCAACGTCCTGACTTTC. Full variable domain (missing parts from reference TRBV27 and TRBJ2-6): EAQVTQNPRYLITVTGKKLTVTCSQNMNHEYMSWYRQDPGLGLRQIYYSMNVEVTDKGDVPEGYKVSRKEKRNFPLILESPSPNQTSLYFCASSLSLGGANVLTFGAGSRLTVL.

This clonotype was recorded at least ten times. The chain has TRBV18 and TRBJ2-5; D uncertain. The CDR3 has 14 amino acids. V was shortened by 2 bases and J by 2 bases, with 9 bases between the two germline ends. Germline-derived CDR1 and CDR2 are KGHSH and LQKENI. The CDR3 DNA reads as TGTGCCAGCTCACCAGGCAATCTACAAGAGACCCAGTACTTC. This sequence encodes CASSPGNLQETQYF. Full variable domain (rest looked up from reference TRBV18 and TRBJ2-5): NAGVMQNPRHLVRRRGQEARLRCSPMKGHSHVYWYRQLPEEGLKFMVYLQKENIIDESGMPKERFSAEFPKEGPSILRIQQVVRGDSAAYFCASSPGNLQETQYFGPGTRLLVL.